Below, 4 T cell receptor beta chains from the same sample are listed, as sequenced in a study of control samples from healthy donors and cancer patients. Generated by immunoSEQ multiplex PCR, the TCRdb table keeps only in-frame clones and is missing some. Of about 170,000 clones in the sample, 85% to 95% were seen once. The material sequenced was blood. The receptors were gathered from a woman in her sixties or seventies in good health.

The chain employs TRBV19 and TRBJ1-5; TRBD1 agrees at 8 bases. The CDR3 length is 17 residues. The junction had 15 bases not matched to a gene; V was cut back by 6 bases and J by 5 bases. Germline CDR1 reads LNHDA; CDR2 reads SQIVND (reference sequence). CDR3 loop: CASRDYQGAGGYQPQHF. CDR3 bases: TGTGCCAGTAGGGATTACCAGGGGGCGGGGGGCTATCAGCCCCAGCATTTT. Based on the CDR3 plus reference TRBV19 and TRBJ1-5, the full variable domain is DGGITQSPKYLFRKEGQNVTLSCEQNLNHDAMYWYRQDPGQGLRLIYYSQIVNDFQKGDIAEGYSVSREKKESFPLTVTSAQKNPTAFYLCASRDYQGAGGYQPQHFGDGTRLSIL.

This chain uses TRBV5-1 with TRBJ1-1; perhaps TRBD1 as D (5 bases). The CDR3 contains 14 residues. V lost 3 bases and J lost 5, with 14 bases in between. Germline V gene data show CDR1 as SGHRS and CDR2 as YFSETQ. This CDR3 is CASSWTYGATEAFF. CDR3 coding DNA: TGCGCCAGCAGCTGGACCTACGGGGCTACTGAAGCTTTCTTT.

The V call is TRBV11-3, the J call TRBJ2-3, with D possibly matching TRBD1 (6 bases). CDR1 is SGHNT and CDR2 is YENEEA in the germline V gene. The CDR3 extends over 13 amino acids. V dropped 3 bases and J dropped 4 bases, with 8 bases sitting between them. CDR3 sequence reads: CASSFYRADTQYF. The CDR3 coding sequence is TGTGCCAGCAGCTTCTACAGGGCAGATACGCAGTATTTT.

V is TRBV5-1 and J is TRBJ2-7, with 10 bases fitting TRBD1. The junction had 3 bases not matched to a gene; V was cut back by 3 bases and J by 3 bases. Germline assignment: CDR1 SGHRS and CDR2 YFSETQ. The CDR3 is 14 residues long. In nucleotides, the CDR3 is TGCGCCAGCAGCTGGGGACAGGGGAACTACGAGCAGTACTTC. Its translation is CASSWGQGNYEQYF. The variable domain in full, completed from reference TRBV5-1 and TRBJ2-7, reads KAGVTQTPRYLIKTRGQQVTLSCSPISGHRSVSWYQQTPGQGLQFLFEYFSETQRNKGNFPGRFSGRQFSNSRSEMNVSTLELGDSALYLCASSWGQGNYEQYFGPGTRLTVT.